The TCR beta chain under discussion was sequenced for a study of post-analysis software for immune sequencing data. Whole-study context: Recorded disease courses covered relapsing-remitting, secondary progressive and progressive-relapsing multiple sclerosis. Some patients had no subtype annotation. Findings and caveats of the study: Patients with multiple sclerosis recorded significantly lower normalized Chao1 diversity than controls, the study found. Patients had higher frequencies than controls of about 5 TRBV segments, including TRBV5-6, TRBV5-1 and TRBV20-1. Those samples that were prepared in the same batch co-clustered strongly by F measure.

For this clonotype: Its antigen is currently unknown.

Included in the TCR beta cDNA libraries were unique molecular identifiers. TCRdb re-analysed the PCR reads in MiXCR, keeping a single row per CDR3 protein. The sample gives hundreds of thousands of distinct CDR3 sequences, 39% of which show up once; approximately 7.1% is in the top ten. The CDR3 has 17 amino acids. CDR1 and CDR2 (germline): MGHRA, YSYEKL. Trimming took 1 base from V and 9 from J, leaving 22 bases between them. Sequenced: blood. The TCR was taken from a girl aged 2-9 years with multiple sclerosis. The chain joins TRBV4-1 to TRBJ2-1, with no clear D. CDR3: CASSQVGRRVVPPEQFF. The CDR3 DNA sequence: TGCGCCAGCAGCCAAGTGGGCAGGAGAGTCGTCCCACCTGAGCAGTTCTTC.